This T cell receptor (beta chain) was captured by sequencing in a study of blood T cell repertoires in COVID-19. Study-wide context: The cDNA or gDNA used as material had been derived from T cells, B-cell-depleted T cells, or PBMCs.

J was trimmed by 11 bases and V by 0 bases; bases with no gene match: 7. This CDR3 has 15 residues. Germline loops: CDR1 MNHNY, CDR2 SVGAGI (reference sequence). Original processing methods: Counts of nucleated cells, estimated from reference gene primer amplification, were obtained. TCRdb keeps only in-frame clones here, not all; method: immunoSEQ multiplex PCR. V and J calls and clone size come straight from that table; D and trimming were deduced from the DNA. The top ten clones hold 4.5% of a sample with over 90,000 clones, approximately 80% of them seen once. Sequencing was done on a sample of peripheral blood. The clonotype was recovered from a human donor in a cohort sampled during active COVID-19. The chain has TRBV6-6 and TRBJ1-6, with TRBD1 identical over 7 bases. CDR3 amino acids: CASSYSPGQQAPLHF. CDR3 nucleotide sequence: TGTGCCAGCAGTTACTCCCCGGGACAGCAGGCACCCCTCCACTTT.